The following is a TCR beta chain sequence with its context. The antigen is unknown. Germline V gene sequence: CDR1 WSHSY, CDR2 SAAADI. This CDR3 spans 15 amino acids. Trimming removed 0 bases at V and 1 base at J, with 9 bases between. PCR used 60 Vbeta primers and 13 Jbeta primers. Original data processing: The count from a later analysis was some 80 million unique TCR beta chains, some 12 million of them shared. Libraries were prepared by immunoSEQ multiplex PCR; TCRdb keeps only in-frame clonotypes and omits some of them. The D gene and trimming were derived from the DNA, and the V and J assignments and clone size from that table. The sample contains around 130,000 clones, more than 65% of which appear only once. This sample stems from a study of cytomegalovirus exposure and HLA in healthy donors. General study results and limits: Around 160 TCR beta chains were listed as cytomegalovirus-associated.

This clonotype originated in a young woman in good health and CMV-seronegative. Sequences were obtained from PBMCs. V gene TRBV10-2 combines with J gene TRBJ1-1; D gene unclear. The CDR3 DNA reads as TGCGCCAGCAGTGAGTCGACTCGGGGGAACACTGAAGCTTTCTTT. Protein sequence: CASSESTRGNTEAFF.